This T cell receptor beta chain was captured in a study of OX40 agonist ivuxolimab in advanced cancers. Concerning the study at large: Ivuxolimab was an agonistic, fully human IgG2 monoclonal antibody directed against OX40 (CD134), a costimulatory receptor. Intravenous ivuxolimab was administered to patients every 2 weeks at six dose levels: 0.01, 0.1, 0.3, 1.5, 3 and 10 mg/kg. Among the approximately 50 dose-escalation patients, about 20 had hepatocellular carcinoma, about 15 melanoma, 9 renal cell carcinoma and 9 head and neck cancer. A male proportion of roughly 80% and a mean age of approximately 58 years, ranging from roughly 23 to 90, were recorded for the dose-escalation cohort. Prior anti-PD-1, anti-PD-L1 or anti-CTLA-4 therapy was permitted, and checkpoint inhibitors had been received by roughly two fifths of dose-escalation patients. Partial responses occurred in three dose-escalation patients: two with cutaneous melanoma and one with hepatocellular carcinoma. The point of sequencing TCRbeta in the periphery was to test whether ivuxolimab changed TCR sequence diversity and drove clonal T-cell expansion. The paper covers the monotherapy dose-escalation part of the phase I ivuxolimab trial, which included N of about 50 patients. Study-wide conclusions, independent of this receptor: Low levels of normalized T-cell clonal expansion were also seen in some patients who did not respond. On average, CD8+ T cells showed more expanded clones than CD4+ T cells after ivuxolimab. At doses of 0.1 to 3.0 mg/kg, clonal expansion of both CD4+ and CD8+ blood T cells was observed from baseline to week 6. In the 0.1-3.0 mg/kg groups, partial responders were among the patients with the lowest normalized peripheral clonal expansion, particularly in CD8+ T cells. Antigen specificity was not determined for the clonally expanded peripheral T cells.

To sequence the TCRbeta CDR3 region, genomic DNA was isolated from the sorted cells. TCRbeta CDR3 regions were sequenced using the immunoSEQ Assay. TCRdb took this table from immuneACCESS and kept in-frame rearrangements with V and J called. Such tables lack part of the clones; where checked against another copy, unresolved V genes explain under half of the gap, and the rest is unexplained. In all, the sample holds tens of thousands of clones, and roughly 84% of those were seen once. The ten largest clonotypes hold roughly 8% of the sample. This clone came up once. Its antigen remains undetermined. A read error may produce the germline difference seen at one junction end. Patients with autoimmune disease history or receiving systemic immunosuppression were excluded from the trial. In every dose cohort, peripheral blood was drawn for TCR sequencing at baseline, cycle 4 day 1, and cycle 7 day 1. The samples were taken from a phase I, first-in-human, multicenter, open-label dose-escalation trial of ivuxolimab. Adults with locally advanced or metastatic head and neck squamous cell, hepatocellular, melanoma or renal cell carcinoma were enrolled in the trial. Before TCR sequencing, CD4+ T cells and CD8+ T cells from peripheral blood were sorted into separate populations.

Sequences were derived from CD4+ or CD8+ T cells sorted from blood, sampled in a trial of the OX40 agonist ivuxolimab. The TCR was taken from an adult with an advanced solid tumor such as melanoma, head and neck, liver or kidney cancer.

The CDR3 sequence is CASSQDQWARGPNF. The DNA is TGCGCCAGCAGCCAAGATCAATGGGCCAGGGGGCCAAACTTC. The chain employs TRBV4-1 and TRBJ1-2; 8 junctional bases match TRBD1. Counted from cysteine to phenylalanine, this CDR3 has 14 amino acids. The only DNA kept is the CDR3, 42 bases in frame from the first base. Based on the germline V gene, the CDR1 and CDR2 sequences are MGHRA and YSYEKL.